This entry lists 14 T cell receptor beta chains sequenced from one sample in a study of control samples from healthy donors and cancer patients (dated by TCRdb to the early 2020s). Library preparation used the immunoSEQ multiplex PCR assay. TCRdb limited this immuneACCESS table to in-frame rearrangements with V and J called. A share of clones is missing; checked studies link under half to unresolved V genes, and the rest is unexplained. The sample table contains under 70,000 clones; only one count was recorded for approximately 90% of them. About 1.2% of the sample rests with the top ten. The sequencing input was PBMCs. Receptor source: a woman between 45 and 65 years old with colorectal cancer.

The V and J genes are TRBV19 and TRBJ2-6; 7 bases agree with TRBD1. Germline V gene data show CDR1 as LNHDA and CDR2 as SQIVND (reference sequence). V was clipped by 2 bases and J by 5 bases; unmatched bases: 9. There are 17 residues in the CDR3. The CDR3 bases are TGTGCCAGTAGTATACAGACAGGGTTCCGGTGGGCCAACGTCCTGACTTTC. It is translated as CASSIQTGFRWANVLTF. The full variable domain, its missing parts supplied by reference TRBV19 and TRBJ2-6, is DGGITQSPKYLFRKEGQNVTLSCEQNLNHDAMYWYRQDPGQGLRLIYYSQIVNDFQKGDIAEGYSVSREKKESFPLTVTSAQKNPTAFYLCASSIQTGFRWANVLTFGAGSRLTVL.

The V gene is TRBV14, the J gene TRBJ1-4; D is undetermined. CDR3 length: 16 residues. The V and J ends lost 1 base and 0 bases respectively, with 9 bases between them. Germline values: CDR1 SGHDN, CDR2 FVKESK. The CDR3 DNA is TGTGCCAGCAGCCAAGGTGACGCCGCAACTAATGAAAAACTGTTTTTT. As protein: CASSQGDAATNEKLFF.

This clone has just one count. The chain joins TRBV18 to TRBJ2-7; tentatively, D is TRBD2 (5 bases). The V gene lost 5 bases and the J gene lost 3 bases, with 17 bases spanning the gap. The CDR3 is made up of 15 amino acids. In germline, CDR1 is KGHSH, CDR2 LQKENI. The CDR3 sequence: CASSVLNGGDYEQYF. The CDR3, as DNA: TGTGCCAGCTCAGTCCTAAACGGAGGAGACTACGAGCAGTACTTC.

The chain uses TRBV9 and TRBJ1-2; 9 bases map to TRBD1. The CDR3 is made up of 15 amino acids. V lost 3 bases, J lost 5 bases, and 8 bases stayed unmatched. Germline CDR1 reads SGDLS; CDR2 reads YYNGEE. The CDR3 loop reads CASSGYTGGRYGYTF. The CDR3 DNA reads as TGTGCCAGCAGCGGATACACAGGGGGCAGGTATGGCTACACCTTC.

The chain is built from TRBV18 and TRBJ1-1, with TRBD1 as a possible D gene (5 bases). Trimming took 2 bases from V and 1 from J, leaving 8 bases between them. The germline V gene encodes CDR1 KGHSH and CDR2 LQKENI. CDR3 length equals 14 residues. CDR3 sequence: CASSPARENTEAFF. The CDR3 coding sequence is TGTGCCAGCTCACCAGCCAGGGAGAACACTGAAGCTTTCTTT.

This chain links TRBV28 with TRBJ1-4, with 7 bases that match TRBD1. CDR1 is MDHEN and CDR2 is SYDVKM in the germline V gene. With 5 bases clipped from V and 8 bases from J, the junction kept 8 bases outside the gene matches. This CDR3 has 14 amino acids. The CDR3 nucleotides are TGTGCCAGCAGTCAGGACAGGCCCCGCGAAAAACTGTTTTTT. Its translation is CASSQDRPREKLFF.

V and J are TRBV11-2 and TRBJ1-1; D gene uncertain. The CDR3 extends over 13 amino acids. The germline V and J ends were trimmed by 2 bases and 4 bases, with 8 bases remaining between them. Germline CDR1 and CDR2: SGHAT and FQNNGV. In nucleotides, the CDR3 is TGTGCCAGCAGCTTACTCTCGAGCACTGAAGCTTTCTTT. Translated, it gives CASSLLSSTEAFF.

The rearrangement joins TRBV6-5 to TRBJ2-1; D may be TRBD1 (6 bases). Germline CDR1 and CDR2: MNHEY and SVGAGI. The V end was cut by 0 bases, the J end by 8 bases, with 11 bases between. The CDR3 extends over 14 amino acids. CDR3 nucleotides: TGTGCCAGCAGTTACTCCGAGGGGGTGGATGAGCAGTTCTTC. Residues: CASSYSEGVDEQFF.

The J gene is TRBJ2-4, the V gene TRBV7-2, with D possibly being TRBD2 (6 bases). In germline, CDR1 is SGHTA, CDR2 FQGNSA. The CDR3 is 16 amino acids. The V and J ends lost 5 bases and 7 bases respectively, with 21 bases between them. CDR3: CASSIEGGTAGNIQYF. The DNA of the CDR3 is TGTGCCAGCAGCATTGAAGGCGGGACCGCTGGGAACATTCAGTACTTC.

CDR3 sequence reads: CASSLTITQETQYF. The CDR3 DNA is TGTGCCAGCAGCTTAACCATTACCCAAGAGACCCAGTACTTC. This chain connects TRBV7-2 to TRBJ2-5; D is ambiguous. The CDR3 consists of 14 residues. V lost 2 bases and J 1 base, leaving 8 bases between the germline ends. Germline assignment: CDR1 SGHTA and CDR2 FQGNSA. Combining the CDR3 with reference TRBV7-2 and TRBJ2-5 gives the whole variable domain GAGVSQSPSNKVTEKGKDVELRCDPISGHTALYWYRQSLGQGLEFLIYFQGNSAPDKSGLPSDRFSAERTGGSVSTLTIQRTQQEDSAVYLCASSLTITQETQYFGPGTRLLVL.

CDR3: CASSFRGRASGNTIYF. The CDR3, as DNA: TGTGCCAGCAGCTTTCGGGGGAGAGCGTCTGGAAACACCATATATTTT. This chain links TRBV5-5 with TRBJ1-3, with D possibly being TRBD1 (5 bases). V was trimmed by 2 bases and J by 1 base, leaving 13 bases between them. CDR3 length equals 16 residues. Germline V CDR1 and CDR2: SGHKS, YYEKEE (reference sequence). The variable domain in full, with the rest retrieved from reference TRBV5-5 and TRBJ1-3, is DAGVTQSPTHLIKTRGQQVTLRCSPISGHKSVSWYQQVLGQGPQFIFQYYEKEERGRGNFPDRFSARQFPNYSSELNVNALLLGDSALYLCASSFRGRASGNTIYFGEGSWLTVV.

V and J are TRBV5-5 and TRBJ2-5; D is ambiguous. CDR1 is SGHKS and CDR2 is YYEKEE in the germline V gene (reference sequence). This CDR3 has 14 amino acids. Trimming removed 3 bases at V and 4 bases at J, with 13 bases between. CDR3 loop: CASSSDLGRETQYF. The CDR3 coding sequence is TGTGCCAGCAGCTCGGACCTGGGCAGAGAGACCCAGTACTTC.

The chain carries TRBV21-1 and TRBJ1-1. TRBV21-1 is labeled a pseudogene. The CDR3 runs to 13 residues. The CDR3 loop reads CASSKAVNTEAFF. The CDR3 coding sequence is TGTGCCAGCAGCAAAGCAGTAAACACTGAAGCTTTCTTT.

This rearrangement joins TRBV7-9 to TRBJ1-1; the match to TRBD1 covers 10 bases. J lost 5 bases, V lost 5 bases, and 14 bases had no gene match. The CDR3 is made up of 17 amino acids. The germline CDR1 and CDR2 sequences are SEHNR and FQNEAQ (reference sequence). CDR3 sequence reads: CASSLIPGQGTITEAFF. The DNA of the CDR3 is TGTGCCAGCAGCCTAATCCCGGGACAGGGGACGATAACTGAAGCTTTCTTT.